The 10 T cell receptor beta chains listed next were all sequenced from one sample in a study of cytomegalovirus exposure and HLA in healthy donors. The PCR contained 60 Vbeta and 13 Jbeta primers. TCRdb's table, derived via immunoSEQ multiplex PCR, lists solely in-frame clones and lacks some. In the table there are 42,000 or so clones, 50% of which are singletons. The sample comprised PBMCs. These receptors were taken from a human donor in good health.

The J gene is TRBJ1-2, the V gene TRBV20-1; 9 bases line up with TRBD1. Trimming cost V 6 bases and J 13 bases; bases outside gene matches: 6. Germline V gene data show CDR1 as DFQATT and CDR2 as SNEGSKA (reference sequence). The CDR3 is made up of 10 amino acids. CDR3 sequence (DNA): TGCAGTGCCCCCCGACAGGGGGGCACCTTC. It translates to CSAPRQGGTF.

This chain uses TRBV7-8 with TRBJ2-5; 7 nucleotides agree with TRBD1. Germline CDR1 is SGHVS and CDR2 is FQNEAQ. V lost 5 bases, J lost 4 bases, and 10 bases stayed unmatched. CDR3 size: 15 residues. Here the CDR3 DNA reads TGTGCCAGCAGCCAGAGACAGGGAATTGGAGAGACCCAGTACTTC. Protein: CASSQRQGIGETQYF. The variable domain in full, completed from reference TRBV7-8 and TRBJ2-5, reads GAGVSQSPRYKVAKRGQDVALRCDPISGHVSLFWYQQALGQGPEFLTYFQNEAQLDKSGLPSDRFFAERPEGSVSTLKIQRTQQEDSAVYLCASSQRQGIGETQYFGPGTRLLVL.

This clone was detected only a few times. V gene TRBV16 combines with J gene TRBJ1-3; 7 nucleotides align to TRBD1. The length of the CDR3 is 16 residues. The J segment lost 2 bases and the V segment lost 4 bases, leaving 8 bases of the junction unmatched. CDR1 and CDR2 from the germline V gene are KGHSY and FQNENV. DNA of the CDR3: TGTGCCAGCAGCCGCCCGGGCGGGACAGCTGGAAACACCATATATTTT. Translation gives CASSRPGGTAGNTIYF.

The chain recombines TRBV18 with TRBJ2-3; D perhaps matches TRBD1 (5 bases). The ends were cut back, 3 bases at V and 1 base at J, with 17 bases in the middle. Looked up from germline, CDR1 is KGHSH and CDR2 is LQKENI. This CDR3 has 17 amino acids. In DNA, the CDR3 is TGTGCCAGCTCACCCCTTGGACCAGGGTTACGCACAGATACGCAGTATTTT. It codes for CASSPLGPGLRTDTQYF. Drawing the rest from reference TRBV18 and TRBJ2-3, the complete variable domain is NAGVMQNPRHLVRRRGQEARLRCSPMKGHSHVYWYRQLPEEGLKFMVYLQKENIIDESGMPKERFSAEFPKEGPSILRIQQVVRGDSAAYFCASSPLGPGLRTDTQYFGPGTRLTVL.

The chain is built from TRBV11-1 and TRBJ1-2; 7 bases fit TRBD1. Germline-derived CDR1 and CDR2 are SGHAT and FQDESV (reference sequence). The J segment lost 8 bases and the V segment lost 1 base, leaving 4 bases of the junction unmatched. CDR3 size: 13 residues. CDR3 loop: CASSLGQGRGYTF. CDR3 coding DNA: TGTGCCAGCAGCTTAGGACAGGGTCGAGGCTACACCTTC.

V is TRBV18 and J is TRBJ1-2; D possibly corresponds to TRBD1 (6 bases). Germline values: CDR1 KGHSH, CDR2 LQKENI. The CDR3 has 14 residues. Trimming stripped 3 bases from V and 4 bases from J, with 12 bases between. CDR3 in amino acids: CASSPTGSSYGYTF. CDR3 nucleotide sequence: TGTGCCAGCTCACCGACAGGATCGAGCTATGGCTACACCTTC.

This clone turned up a few times. The genes are TRBV4-2 and TRBJ2-7; TRBD2 is a possible D gene (6 bases). The V and J ends lost 1 base and 3 bases respectively, with 13 bases between them. CDR1 LGHNA and CDR2 YNFKEQ come from the germline V gene. The CDR3 spans 15 residues. The CDR3 here is CASSQVRDSFYEQYF. The CDR3 nucleotides are TGTGCCAGCAGCCAAGTAAGGGACTCTTTCTACGAGCAGTACTTC.

This clone was observed a single time. The chain couples TRBV18 to TRBJ1-1; the D is unclear. There are 13 residues in the CDR3. Germline values: CDR1 KGHSH, CDR2 LQKENI. V lost 0 bases and J lost 4, with 6 bases in between. The CDR3 DNA sequence: TGTGCCAGCTCACCACCTACTACCACTGAAGCTTTCTTT. It codes for CASSPPTTTEAFF.

This clone was seen more than once but under ten times. The rearrangement uses TRBV7-8 and TRBJ2-2; D gene unclear. This CDR3 is 14 amino acids long. V dropped 1 base and J dropped 7 bases, with 10 bases sitting between them. Germline CDR1 SGHVS, CDR2 FQNEAQ. The CDR3 DNA reads as TGTGCCAGCAGCTTAGGTGACATTGTCGGGGAGCTGTTTTTT. Its translation is CASSLGDIVGELFF.

V is TRBV6-6 and J is TRBJ2-7, with TRBD1 identical over 11 bases. V was clipped by 5 bases and J by 9 bases; unmatched bases: 9. The CDR3 sequence is 14 residues long. Germline assignment: CDR1 MNHNY and CDR2 SVGAGI (reference sequence). DNA for the CDR3: TGTGCCAGCAGTCCCGGGACAGGGGGACGAAGGCAGTACTTC. Protein: CASSPGTGGRRQYF.